This is a list of T cell receptor beta chains from one sample in a study of blood T cell repertoires in COVID-19. Produced via immunoSEQ multiplex PCR; TCRdb's table is partial and in-frame only. The sample carries some 400,000 clones, approximately 89% recorded once. The specimen sequenced was PBMCs or T cells enriched from blood (not recorded which). The source of these receptors is a man aged 25-45 years who had recovered from COVID-19. Each CDR3 is given with its conserved first and last residue.

TRBV3-1/TRBV3-2	TRBJ1-5	CASSHSAGKSNQPQHF
TRBV27	TRBJ1-2	CASSEQNSYGYTF
TRBV5-1	TRBJ2-7	CASSLEGREYEQYF
TRBV10-3	TRBJ1-1	CAITAGESTEAFF
TRBV25-1	TRBJ1-1	CASSDRRNTEAFF
TRBV19	TRBJ2-2	CASSLRPAGQGANTGELFF
TRBV2	TRBJ1-6	CASADRWNSPLHF
TRBV7-2	TRBJ2-5	CASSGGSGGGKTQYF
TRBV27	TRBJ2-7	CASSAFYWGQTSYEQYF
TRBV4-1	TRBJ2-3	CASALAGDTQYF
TRBV6-5	TRBJ2-4	CASSITGENIQYF
TRBV5-4	TRBJ1-1	CASSWASNTEAFF
TRBV29-1	TRBJ1-2	CSVEHGGRKGYTF
TRBV9	TRBJ2-7	CASSSEAGGPDEQYF
TRBV15	TRBJ1-5	CATSRDIALSNQPQHF
TRBV3-1/TRBV3-2	TRBJ2-5	CASSLFRGGDFSETQYF
TRBV4-2	TRBJ1-5	CASSQGTGLNQPQHF
TRBV7-2	TRBJ1-2	CASSLGGRGLQLVSGYTF
TRBV7-9	TRBJ1-3	CASSLDEGAPGNTIYF
TRBV2	TRBJ2-2	CASIWSDRVNTGELFF
TRBV6-2/TRBV6-3	TRBJ1-5	CASSEYPGQGDNQPQHF
TRBV27	TRBJ1-1	CASSLSGTGSTEAFF
TRBV6-1	TRBJ1-4	CASSVPGQGKEKLFF
TRBV4-2	TRBJ1-2	CASSQDAGADYGYTF
TRBV5-4	TRBJ1-2	CASSLGGNDYGYTF
TRBV7-9	TRBJ1-5	CASSPTGGQPQHF
TRBV9	TRBJ2-3	CASSVVGGGLTDTQYF
TRBV5-4	TRBJ1-1	CASSLAVSGTEAFF
TRBV19	TRBJ1-1	CASSIWGANTEAFF
TRBV12-3/TRBV12-4	TRBJ2-2	CASSKQGPGELFF
TRBV27	TRBJ1-1	CASTQLQGYTEAFF
TRBV5-1	TRBJ1-2	CASSSGDNYGYTF
TRBV11-3	TRBJ2-2	CASSRLTGDRTGELFF
TRBV6-5	TRBJ1-2	CASTMNRVGYTF
TRBV27	TRBJ1-2	CASSLSKGYGYTF
TRBV30	TRBJ1-6	CAWHEGGRAPLHF
TRBV3-1/TRBV3-2	TRBJ1-5	CASSQGGGGEQPQHF
TRBV30	TRBJ1-5	CAWSVQANQPQHF
TRBV3-1/TRBV3-2	TRBJ1-1	CASSLDRGMGNTEAFF